This TCR beta chain was retrieved from a study of shared clonotypes between healthy human individuals. Per germline, CDR1 MDHEN and CDR2 SYDVKM. The V end lost 5 bases, the J end lost 0 bases, and 27 bases lay between the germline ends. This CDR3 has 20 amino acids. Findings of the study overall: Sampling included only blood; tissue repertoires likely differ.

Cells designated naive CD8 were CD45RO-negative and were positively selected for CCR7, with terminally differentiated effector memory CD45RA+ cells excluded. The repertoire was sequenced with immunoSEQ multiplex PCR; TCRdb's copy has only in-frame clones and lacks some. Here the sample spans 1.5 million to 2.5 million clones, about 95% being singletons. As to this clone: Its cognate antigen is unknown.

The clonotype was recovered from a man between 18 and 29 years old in good health. The chain recombines TRBV28 with TRBJ2-3; D is uncertain. Sequencing was done on a sample of naive CD8+ T cells sorted from blood. The CDR3 is CASSPRVDVRMHPSTDTQYF. The CDR3 DNA reads as TGTGCCAGCAGTCCCCGCGTCGACGTCAGGATGCATCCTAGCACAGATACGCAGTATTTT.